Listed below are T cell receptor beta chains from one sample, sequenced in a study of graft-versus-host responses after intestinal transplantation. Sequencing used immunoSEQ multiplex PCR; TCRdb keeps in-frame clones, though not all of them. There are some 41,000 clones in the sample; about 90% occur only once, and 2% to 2.5% lies in the top ten. The specimen comprised PBMCs, sampled approximately 320 days after intestinal transplant. Receptor source: a human patient who received an intestinal transplant, so some T cells may come from the graft donor. Each CDR3 is given with its conserved first and last residue. Each record gives: J gene, V gene, CDR3 protein.

>TRBJ2-5|TRBV2
CASRGVPGLMYQETQYF
>TRBJ1-2|TRBV6-1
CASSENGNYGYTF
>TRBJ1-4|TRBV14
CASSRRGPEKLFF
>TRBJ2-5|TRBV25-1
CASSDADRVVTQYF
>TRBJ1-2|TRBV2
CASTGDRGLGSPNGYTF
>TRBJ2-3|TRBV4-1
CASSQDHYTQYF
>TRBJ2-3|TRBV9
CASSVVALTDTQYF
>TRBJ2-7|TRBV9
CASSVKRGNIGSYEQYF
>TRBJ2-2|TRBV7-3
CASSPTGANTGELFF
>TRBJ1-2|TRBV2
CASNQGISYGYTF
>TRBJ1-5|TRBV4-1
CASSQDWGENQPQHF
>TRBJ2-7|TRBV7-9
CASSLVGGSPGDEQYF
>TRBJ2-1|TRBV28
CASSPRYNEQFF
>TRBJ2-3|TRBV19
CASTQGVTDTQYF
>TRBJ1-5|TRBV29-1
CSVLSGTDSNQPQHF
>TRBJ1-2|TRBV15
CATSRAKGAYGYTF
>TRBJ1-3|TRBV19
CASSILRTENSGNTIYF
>TRBJ2-7|TRBV6-6
CASILHQGGEQYF
>TRBJ2-1|TRBV7-9
CASSLGPGVFF
>TRBJ2-7|TRBV5-5
CASSWSGLAGAGEQYF
>TRBJ2-2|TRBV10-2
CASCRTSGSNTGELFF
>TRBJ1-1|TRBV9
CASSLTGTGGSEAFF
>TRBJ2-7|TRBV6-1
CASSEPRRLAGPYEQYF
>TRBJ2-5|TRBV13
CASSIRGEEETQYF
>TRBJ1-5|TRBV10-2
CASSERTTHSNQPQHF
>TRBJ1-5|TRBV2
CASSLQGGIQPQHF
>TRBJ2-7|TRBV7-9
CASSLALGPTVPYEQYF
>TRBJ1-2|TRBV9
CASSQGLYGYTF
>TRBJ2-1|TRBV9
CASSVARASYNEQFF
>TRBJ2-7|TRBV4-1
CASSQVAPGLAGGSSYEQYF
>TRBJ2-6|TRBV28
CASSPTGSGANVLTF
>TRBJ1-3|TRBV21-1
CASSTQKLGSAGQGAPSSGNTIYF
>TRBJ2-1|TRBV28
CASSPLGTSSYNEQFF
>TRBJ1-1|TRBV6-1
CASSLPGRVNTEAFF
>TRBJ1-6|TRBV4-1
CASSQGDSSYNSPLHF
>TRBJ2-5|TRBV19
CASGEYGSETQYF
>TRBJ2-2|TRBV6-6
CASSYRVGTGELFF
>TRBJ2-7|TRBV9
CASSVGLARTYEQYF
>TRBJ1-2|TRBV19
CASTFTGGDYGYTF
>TRBJ1-2|TRBV18
CASSPYGQGDGYTF
>TRBJ2-5|TRBV7-3
CASSARGRETQYF
>TRBJ2-7|TRBV28
CARTSGRPTTTYEQYF
>TRBJ2-3|TRBV7-7
CASSPRRGDTQYF
>TRBJ1-6|TRBV7-9
CASSSDRGHYNSPLHF
>TRBJ2-5|TRBV7-9
CASSFREPQETQYF
>TRBJ2-5|TRBV5-5
CASSLLLGQAQETQYF
>TRBJ2-1|TRBV28
CASSDRDTVGCQFF
>TRBJ2-3|TRBV6-1
CASMLGTSGWNTQYF
>TRBJ2-7|TRBV10-3
CALASGSSYEQYF
>TRBJ1-5|TRBV2
CASSDEGRSNQPQHF